This T cell receptor (beta chain) was identified in a study of graft-versus-host responses after intestinal transplantation. The CDR3 loop spans 14 amino acids. Per germline, CDR1 MNHEY and CDR2 SMNVEV (reference sequence). The V gene lost 3 bases and the J gene lost 0 bases, with 7 bases spanning the gap. Overall study findings and caveats: Early post-transplant HvG declines were associated with peak circulating GvH clone levels.

Points on this clone: The antigen is unknown.

The table came from immunoSEQ multiplex PCR; TCRdb's copy has only in-frame clones and leaves some out. The sample yields 85,000 to 130,000 clones, roughly 87% seen once. V and J are TRBV27 and TRBJ2-3; no clear D. The sample in question was unstimulated CD4+ T cells sorted from spleen or lymph node cells, obtained before intestinal transplant. The sequence was obtained from a human donor who received an intestinal transplant. CDR3 loop: CASSFLDSTDTQYF. The CDR3 nucleotides read TGTGCCAGCAGTTTTTTGGACAGCACAGATACGCAGTATTTT.